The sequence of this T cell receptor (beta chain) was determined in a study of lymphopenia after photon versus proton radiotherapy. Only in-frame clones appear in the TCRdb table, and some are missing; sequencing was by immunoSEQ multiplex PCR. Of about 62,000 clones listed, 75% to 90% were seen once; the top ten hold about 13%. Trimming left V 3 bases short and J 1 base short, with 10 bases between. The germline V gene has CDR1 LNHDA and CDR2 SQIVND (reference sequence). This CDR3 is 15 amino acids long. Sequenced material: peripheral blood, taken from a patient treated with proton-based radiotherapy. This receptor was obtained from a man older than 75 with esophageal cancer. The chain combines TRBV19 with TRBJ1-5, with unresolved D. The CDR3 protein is CASSMFGSSNQPQHF. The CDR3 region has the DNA TGTGCCAGTAGTATGTTTGGATCCAGCAATCAGCCCCAGCATTTT.